The rows below give T cell receptor beta chains drawn from one sample of a study of shared clonotypes between healthy human individuals. Clones were read by immunoSEQ multiplex PCR, and TCRdb kept only the in-frame ones, dropping some. The repertoire holds about 1.1 million clones, with approximately 80% as singletons. The sample taken for sequencing was memory CD4+ T cells from PBMCs. The receptors originated from a man in his late teens or twenties in good health. Some clones in this sample may be carry-over from other donors' samples. Each CDR3 is given with its conserved first and last residue. The order of the fields is clone size, D gene, J gene, V gene, CDR3 protein, CDR3 DNA. A D gene is named only where the DNA matches it firmly. Expanded clones get a size class; other rows say once, few or many, or leave the size out.

clone_size: -
d_call: -
j_call: TRBJ1-5
v_call: TRBV7-2
cdr3_aa: CASSLDGLNQPQHF
cdr3_nt: TGTGCCAGCAGCTTAGATGGTTTGAATCAGCCCCAGCATTTT

clone_size: -
d_call: TRBD1
j_call: TRBJ1-2
v_call: TRBV30
cdr3_aa: CAWSGQARNNYGYTF
cdr3_nt: TGTGCCTGGAGCGGACAGGCAAGAAATAACTATGGCTACACCTTC

clone_size: -
d_call: TRBD2
j_call: TRBJ2-7
v_call: TRBV2
cdr3_aa: CASSPLAGEALPTF
cdr3_nt: TGTGCCAGCAGCCCGTTAGCGGGAGAGGCGTTGCCCACCTTC

clone_size: once
d_call: TRBD2
j_call: TRBJ2-7
v_call: TRBV2
cdr3_aa: CASSVRASGYEQYF
cdr3_nt: TGTGCCAGCAGTGTTAGGGCTAGCGGATACGAGCAGTACTTC

clone_size: -
d_call: -
j_call: TRBJ1-6
v_call: TRBV20-1
cdr3_aa: CSASIGSPLHF
cdr3_nt: TGCAGTGCGAGCATAGGTTCACCCCTCCACTTT

clone_size: -
d_call: TRBD2
j_call: TRBJ2-7
v_call: TRBV7-9
cdr3_aa: CASSSTSGSYEQYF
cdr3_nt: TGTGCCAGCAGCTCGACTAGCGGGAGCTACGAGCAGTACTTC

clone_size: -
d_call: -
j_call: TRBJ1-2
v_call: TRBV7-6
cdr3_aa: CASSLNLGYGYTF
cdr3_nt: TGTGCCAGCAGCTTGAATCTGGGGTATGGCTACACCTTC

clone_size: -
d_call: TRBD1
j_call: TRBJ2-7
v_call: TRBV6-1
cdr3_aa: CASKAPGTGSYEQYF
cdr3_nt: TGTGCCAGCAAAGCACCCGGGACAGGGTCGTACGAGCAGTACTTC

clone_size: once
d_call: -
j_call: TRBJ1-5
v_call: TRBV28
cdr3_aa: CASSLSLGAIVQPQHF
cdr3_nt: TGTGCCAGCAGTTTATCTTTAGGGGCAATCGTTCAGCCCCAGCATTTT

clone_size: few
d_call: -
j_call: TRBJ1-4
v_call: TRBV4-1
cdr3_aa: CASSQLNMGLSTNEKLFF
cdr3_nt: TGCGCCAGCAGCCAATTGAATATGGGGCTTTCTACTAATGAAAAACTGTTTTTT

clone_size: -
d_call: -
j_call: TRBJ2-3
v_call: TRBV15
cdr3_aa: CATSARVGPSPDTQYF
cdr3_nt: TGTGCCACCAGCGCTCGAGTGGGGCCCAGCCCAGATACGCAGTATTTT